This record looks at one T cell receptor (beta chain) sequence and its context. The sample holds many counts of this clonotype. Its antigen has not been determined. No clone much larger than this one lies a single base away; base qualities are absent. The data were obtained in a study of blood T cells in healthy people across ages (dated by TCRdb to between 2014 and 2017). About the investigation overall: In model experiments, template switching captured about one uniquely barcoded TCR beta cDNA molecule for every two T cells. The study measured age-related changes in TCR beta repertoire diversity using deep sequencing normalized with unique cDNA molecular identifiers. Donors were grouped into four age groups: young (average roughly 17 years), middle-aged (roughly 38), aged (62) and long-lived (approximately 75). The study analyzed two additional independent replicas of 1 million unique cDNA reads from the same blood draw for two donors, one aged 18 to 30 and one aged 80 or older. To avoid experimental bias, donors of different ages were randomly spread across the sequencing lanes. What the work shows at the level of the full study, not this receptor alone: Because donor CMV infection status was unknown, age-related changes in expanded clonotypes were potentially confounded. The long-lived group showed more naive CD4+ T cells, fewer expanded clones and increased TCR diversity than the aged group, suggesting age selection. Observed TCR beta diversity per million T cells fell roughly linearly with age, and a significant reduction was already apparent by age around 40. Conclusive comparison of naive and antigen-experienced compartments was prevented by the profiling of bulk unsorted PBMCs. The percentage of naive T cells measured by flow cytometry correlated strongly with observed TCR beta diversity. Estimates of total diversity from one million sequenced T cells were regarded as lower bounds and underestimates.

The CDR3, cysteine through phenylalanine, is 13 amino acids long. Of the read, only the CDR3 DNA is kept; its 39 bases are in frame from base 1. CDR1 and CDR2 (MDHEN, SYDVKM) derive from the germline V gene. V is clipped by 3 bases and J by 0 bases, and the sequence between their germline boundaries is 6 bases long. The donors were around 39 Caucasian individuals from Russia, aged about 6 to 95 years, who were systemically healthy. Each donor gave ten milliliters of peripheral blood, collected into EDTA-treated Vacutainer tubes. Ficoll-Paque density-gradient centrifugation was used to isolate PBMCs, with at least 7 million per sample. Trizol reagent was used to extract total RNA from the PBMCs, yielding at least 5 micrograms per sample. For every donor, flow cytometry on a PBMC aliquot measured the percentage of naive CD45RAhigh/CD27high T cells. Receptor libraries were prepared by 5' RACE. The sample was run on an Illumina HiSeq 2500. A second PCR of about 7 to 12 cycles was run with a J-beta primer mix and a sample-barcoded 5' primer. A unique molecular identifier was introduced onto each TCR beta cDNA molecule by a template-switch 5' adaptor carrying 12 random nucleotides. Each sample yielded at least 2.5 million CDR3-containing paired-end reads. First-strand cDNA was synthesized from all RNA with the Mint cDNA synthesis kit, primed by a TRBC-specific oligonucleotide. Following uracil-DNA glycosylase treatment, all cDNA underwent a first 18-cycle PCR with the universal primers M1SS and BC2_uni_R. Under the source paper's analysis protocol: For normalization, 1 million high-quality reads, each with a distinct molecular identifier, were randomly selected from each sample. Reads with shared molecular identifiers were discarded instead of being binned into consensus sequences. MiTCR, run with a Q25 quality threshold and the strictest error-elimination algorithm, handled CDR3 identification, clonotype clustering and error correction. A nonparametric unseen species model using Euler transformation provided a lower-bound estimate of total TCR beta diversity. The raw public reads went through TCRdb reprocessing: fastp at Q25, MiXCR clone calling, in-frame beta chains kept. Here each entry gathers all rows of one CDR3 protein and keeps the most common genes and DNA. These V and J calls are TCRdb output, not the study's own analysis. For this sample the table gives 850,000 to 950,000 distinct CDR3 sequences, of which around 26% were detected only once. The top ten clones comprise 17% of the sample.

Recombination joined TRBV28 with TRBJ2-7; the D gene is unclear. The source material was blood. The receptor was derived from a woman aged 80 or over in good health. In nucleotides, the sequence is TGTGCCAGCAGTTTCGCCAACTCCTACGAGCAGTACTTC. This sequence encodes CASSFANSYEQYF.